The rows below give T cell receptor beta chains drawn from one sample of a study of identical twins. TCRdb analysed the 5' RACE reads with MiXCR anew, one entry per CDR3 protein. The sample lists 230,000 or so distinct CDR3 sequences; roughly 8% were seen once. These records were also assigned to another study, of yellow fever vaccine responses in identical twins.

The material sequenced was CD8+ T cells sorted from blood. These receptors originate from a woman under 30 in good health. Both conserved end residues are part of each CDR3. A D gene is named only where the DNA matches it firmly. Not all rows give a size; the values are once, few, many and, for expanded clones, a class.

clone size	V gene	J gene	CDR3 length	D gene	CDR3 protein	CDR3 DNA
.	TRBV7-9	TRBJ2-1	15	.	CASSTPLAKHNEQFF	TGTGCCAGCAGCACCCCGCTAGCTAAACACAATGAGCAGTTCTTC
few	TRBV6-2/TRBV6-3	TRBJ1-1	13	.	CASSYSMGAEAFF	TGTGCCAGCAGTTACTCGATGGGCGCTGAAGCTTTCTTT
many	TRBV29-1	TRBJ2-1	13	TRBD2	CSVASGSYNEQFF	TGCAGCGTTGCTAGCGGGAGCTACAATGAGCAGTTCTTC
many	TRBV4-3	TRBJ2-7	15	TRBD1	CASSQTRQGPYEQYF	TGCGCCAGCAGCCAGACCAGACAGGGTCCGTACGAGCAGTACTTC
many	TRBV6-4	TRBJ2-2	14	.	CASSDSIQGGELFF	TGTGCCAGCAGTGACTCGATCCAGGGCGGGGAGCTGTTTTTT
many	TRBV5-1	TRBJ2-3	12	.	CASSWGLGEQYF	TGCGCCAGCAGCTGGGGCCTAGGAGAGCAGTATTTT
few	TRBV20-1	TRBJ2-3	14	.	CSADHSGSTDTQYF	TGCAGTGCCGACCACAGCGGGAGCACAGATACGCAGTATTTT
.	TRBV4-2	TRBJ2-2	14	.	CASTSGNTGELFFF	.
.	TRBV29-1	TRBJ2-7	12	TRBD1	CSVWDRGREQYF	TGCAGCGTTTGGGACAGGGGGCGTGAGCAGTACTTC
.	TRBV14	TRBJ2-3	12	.	CASSQGPNTQYF	TGTGCCAGCAGCCAAGGACCAAATACGCAGTATTTT
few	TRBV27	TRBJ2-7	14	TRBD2	CASSLAGALYEQYF	TGTGCCAGCAGTTTAGCGGGAGCTCTTTACGAGCAGTACTTC
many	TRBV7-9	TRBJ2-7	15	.	CASSRWDKTFYEQYF	TGTGCCAGCAGCCGCTGGGACAAAACTTTCTACGAGCAGTACTTC
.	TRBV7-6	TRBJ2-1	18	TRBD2	CASSFSWPSGGLDNGQFF	TGTGCCAGCAGCTTTTCTTGGCCTAGCGGGGGCCTCGACAATGGGCAGTTCTTC
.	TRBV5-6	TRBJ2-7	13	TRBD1	CASSGQGAYEQYF	TGTGCCAGCAGCGGACAGGGGGCCTACGAGCAGTACTTC
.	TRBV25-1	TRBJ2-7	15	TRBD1	CASSGYTGAGDEQYF	TGTGCCAGCAGTGGATATACAGGGGCAGGAGACGAGCAGTACTTC
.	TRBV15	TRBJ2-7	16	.	CATSRVLNGGSYEQYF	TGTGCCACCAGCAGAGTCCTGAACGGGGGCTCCTACGAGCAGTACTTC
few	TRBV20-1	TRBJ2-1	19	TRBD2	CSARDYGTSGSPLNNEQFF	TGCAGTGCTAGAGATTATGGGACTAGCGGGTCGCCACTCAACAATGAGCAGTTCTTC
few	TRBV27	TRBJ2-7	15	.	CASSLSGGLIYEQYF	TGTGCCAGCAGTTTATCAGGGGGTCTCATCTACGAGCAGTACTTC
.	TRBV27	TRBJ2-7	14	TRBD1	CASSIWTGGHEQYF	TGTGCCAGCAGCATCTGGACAGGAGGCCACGAGCAGTACTTC
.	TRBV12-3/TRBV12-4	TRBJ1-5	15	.	CASSWDPGLNQPQHF	TGTGCCAGCAGTTGGGACCCGGGACTCAATCAGCCCCAGCATTTT
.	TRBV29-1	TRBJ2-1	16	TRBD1	CSVESVDRGRYNEQFF	TGCAGCGTTGAATCGGTGGACAGGGGCCGCTACAATGAGCAGTTCTTC
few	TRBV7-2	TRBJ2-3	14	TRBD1	CASSSGQPTDTQYF	TGTGCCAGCAGCTCGGGACAGCCTACAGATACGCAGTATTTT
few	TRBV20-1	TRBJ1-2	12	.	CSARGPDYGYTF	TGCAGTGCTAGAGGGCCGGACTATGGCTACACCTTC
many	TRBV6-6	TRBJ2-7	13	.	CASLTSWVNEQYF	TGTGCCAGCTTGACTAGTTGGGTCAACGAGCAGTACTTC
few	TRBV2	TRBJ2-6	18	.	CTSSFLGGVVSGANVLTF	TGTACCAGCAGTTTTTTAGGGGGGGTCGTCTCTGGGGCCAACGTCCTGACTTTC
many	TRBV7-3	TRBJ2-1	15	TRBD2	CASSSSGGAYNEQFF	TGTGCCAGCAGCTCTAGCGGGGGGGCCTACAATGAGCAGTTCTTC
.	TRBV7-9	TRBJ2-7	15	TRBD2	CASSSPNSGTREQYF	TGTGCCAGCAGCTCCCCGAATAGCGGGACCCGGGAGCAGTACTTC
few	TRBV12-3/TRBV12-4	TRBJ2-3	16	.	CASSLELTPEGDTQYF	TGTGCCAGCAGTTTAGAACTCACCCCCGAGGGAGATACGCAGTATTTT
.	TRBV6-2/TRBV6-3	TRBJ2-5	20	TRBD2	CASSYLTVGPVAGGGETQYF	TGTGCCAGCAGTTACTTAACCGTGGGCCCCGTAGCGGGAGGAGGAGAGACCCAGTACTTC
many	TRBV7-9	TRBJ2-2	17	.	CASSLVPTRGHPGELFF	TGTGCCAGCAGCTTAGTCCCCACCCGGGGGCACCCCGGGGAGCTGTTTTTT
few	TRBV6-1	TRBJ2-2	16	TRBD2	CASSPTTSGRSGELFF	TGTGCCAGCAGTCCTACGACTAGCGGGAGGTCCGGGGAGCTGTTTTTT
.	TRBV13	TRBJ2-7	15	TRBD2	CASSPRGAPLMEQYF	TGTGCCAGCAGCCCGCGGGGGGCCCCTCTAATGGAGCAGTACTTC
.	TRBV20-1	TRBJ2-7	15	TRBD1	CSAPWDRGNPYEQYF	TGCAGTGCGCCCTGGGACAGGGGAAACCCCTACGAGCAGTACTTC
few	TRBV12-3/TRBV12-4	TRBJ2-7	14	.	CASRESGLSYEQYF	TGTGCCAGCAGGGAGTCCGGGCTTTCCTACGAGCAGTACTTC
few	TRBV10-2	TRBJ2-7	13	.	CASSPGANYEQYF	TGCGCCAGCAGTCCGGGAGCTAACTACGAGCAGTACTTC
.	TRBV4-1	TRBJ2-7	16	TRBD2	CASSQLWGREGDEQYF	TGCGCCAGCAGCCAACTCTGGGGGCGGGAGGGTGACGAGCAGTACTTC
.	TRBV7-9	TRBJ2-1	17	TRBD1	CASSSTNRGLFNNEQFF	TGTGCCAGCAGCTCAACGAACAGGGGGCTTTTTAACAATGAGCAGTTCTTC
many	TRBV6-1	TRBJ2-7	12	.	CASTGVAYEQYF	TGTGCCAGCACGGGGGTAGCCTACGAGCAGTACTTC
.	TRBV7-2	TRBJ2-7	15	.	CASSLSHQLSYEQYF	TGTGCCAGCAGCTTATCTCACCAGCTCTCCTACGAGCAGTACTTC
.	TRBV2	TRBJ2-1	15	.	CASREAGATYNEQFF	TGTGCCAGCAGGGAGGCGGGGGCCACCTACAATGAGCAGTTCTTC
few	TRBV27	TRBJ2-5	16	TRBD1	CASSFVPPRGRETQYF	TGTGCCAGCAGTTTCGTCCCCCCCAGGGGGCGAGAGACCCAGTACTTC
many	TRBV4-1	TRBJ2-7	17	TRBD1	CASSQLTPRDSTYEQYF	TGCGCCAGCAGCCAACTTACCCCCCGGGACAGTACTTACGAGCAGTACTTC
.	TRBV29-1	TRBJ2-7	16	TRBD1	CSVVLEDRGNIYEQYF	TGCAGCGTTGTTCTGGAGGACAGGGGGAATATCTACGAGCAGTACTTC